These T cell receptor beta chains were read from a single sample in a study of cytomegalovirus exposure and HLA in healthy donors. Profiled with immunoSEQ multiplex PCR; TCRdb holds only in-frame clones, not every one. The data show about 120,000 clones, roughly two thirds seen once. The sample comprised PBMCs. Receptors originate from a man aged 25 to 40 in good health and CMV-seropositive. The CDR3 runs from the conserved cysteine through the conserved F or W. A D gene is named only where the DNA matches it firmly. For some rows the clone size is stated as once, few or many, or as a class when expanded; others skip it.

DNA: TGCGCCAGCAGTTCTGGGACAGCCCAAGAGACCCAGTACTTC; CDR3: CASSSGTAQETQYF; size: -; length: 14; J: TRBJ2-5; D: TRBD1; V: TRBV5-1
DNA: TGTGCCAGCAGTGCAGTGACAGGGGGCGGAAGGACTGAAGCTTTCTTT; CDR3: CASSAVTGGGRTEAFF; size: -; length: 16; J: TRBJ1-1; D: TRBD1; V: TRBV2
DNA: TGTGCCAGCAGCTTAATGCGGGAGGGCCCCAATGAGCAGTTCTTC; CDR3: CASSLMREGPNEQFF; size: -; length: 15; J: TRBJ2-1; D: TRBD2; V: TRBV7-3
DNA: TGCGCCAGCAGCCCAAACCCACTAGCGAGGTACACAGATACGCAGTATTTT; CDR3: CASSPNPLARYTDTQYF; size: -; length: 17; J: TRBJ2-3; D: TRBD2; V: TRBV5-1
DNA: TGCGCCAGCAGTGCTCAGGAATGGAATGAGCAGTTCTTC; CDR3: CASSAQEWNEQFF; size: -; length: 13; J: TRBJ2-1; D: -; V: TRBV5-1
DNA: TGTGCCAGCAGCTCGCGAACAAGGACAGAAGCTTTCTTT; CDR3: CASSSRTRTEAFF; size: -; length: 13; J: TRBJ1-1; D: -; V: TRBV9
DNA: TGTGCCAGCAGCTCTCCGGACATATCGCTTGATGAGCAGTTCTTC; CDR3: CASSSPDISLDEQFF; size: few; length: 15; J: TRBJ2-1; D: -; V: TRBV5-6
DNA: TGCGCCAGCAGCTTGGTGACTAGCGGGACGTATGAGCAGTTCTTC; CDR3: CASSLVTSGTYEQFF; size: once; length: 15; J: TRBJ2-1; D: TRBD2; V: TRBV5-1
DNA: TGTGCCAGTGCCTACTCTAGCGGGAGCCTCTATGAGCAGTACTTC; CDR3: CASAYSSGSLYEQYF; size: -; length: 15; J: TRBJ2-7; D: TRBD2; V: TRBV19
DNA: TGTGCCAGCAGGTTGGAGGGAGCAACCTACGAGCAGTACTTC; CDR3: CASRLEGATYEQYF; size: -; length: 14; J: TRBJ2-7; D: -; V: TRBV7-9
DNA: TGTGCCAGCAGCCCCGGGACAGGGGGCATTCAGCCCCAGCATTTT; CDR3: CASSPGTGGIQPQHF; size: -; length: 15; J: TRBJ1-5; D: TRBD1; V: TRBV6-5
DNA: TGTGCCAGCTCACCTCTTTGGGGGCTAGCGGGCCTCTACGAGCAGTACTTC; CDR3: CASSPLWGLAGLYEQYF; size: -; length: 17; J: TRBJ2-7; D: TRBD2; V: TRBV18
DNA: TGTGCCACCGCCTTTTCGACAGGGAAGGGAGAGACCCAGTACTTC; CDR3: CATAFSTGKGETQYF; size: once; length: 15; J: TRBJ2-5; D: TRBD1; V: TRBV15
DNA: TGTGCCAGCAGCTTAAGGGCGGGAGCCCACGAGCAGTACTTC; CDR3: CASSLRAGAHEQYF; size: -; length: 14; J: TRBJ2-7; D: TRBD2; V: TRBV11-3
DNA: TGTGCCAGCAGTTGGGGAGGGGGGCTTGCTAATGAAAAACTGTTTTTT; CDR3: CASSWGGGLANEKLFF; size: -; length: 16; J: TRBJ1-4; D: -; V: TRBV28
DNA: TGTGCCAGAAATAGGGGATTAACAGATACGCAGTATTTT; CDR3: CARNRGLTDTQYF; size: few; length: 13; J: TRBJ2-3; D: -; V: TRBV5-5
DNA: TGCGCCAGCAGACGACTGGGGACAGGGCTGAACACTGAAGCTTTCTTT; CDR3: CASRRLGTGLNTEAFF; size: -; length: 16; J: TRBJ1-1; D: TRBD1; V: TRBV5-1
DNA: TGTGCCAGCAGTTACGGGGGGGCGCTTCGATACGAGCAGTACTTC; CDR3: CASSYGGALRYEQYF; size: -; length: 15; J: TRBJ2-7; D: -; V: TRBV6-6
DNA: TGTGCCAGCTCACCGGGGCGGGAGGTCTCCGAGCAGTACTTC; CDR3: CASSPGREVSEQYF; size: -; length: 14; J: TRBJ2-7; D: TRBD2; V: TRBV18
DNA: TGTGCCAGCAGGACCAGCCAGGGCATCCCCTTGCTGTTTTTT; CDR3: CASRTSQGIPLLFF; size: -; length: 14; J: TRBJ1-4; D: -; V: TRBV2
DNA: TGTGCCAGCAGCGTTCAGGGCGTTTCATGGGGGGGCTTCGGCGAGCAGTACTTC; CDR3: CASSVQGVSWGGFGEQYF; size: few; length: 18; J: TRBJ2-7; D: -; V: TRBV28
DNA: TGTGCCAGTTCACAAGGGGGGGGACTCTCTGGAAACACCATATATTTT; CDR3: CASSQGGGLSGNTIYF; size: -; length: 16; J: TRBJ1-3; D: -; V: TRBV19
DNA: TGTGCCAGCAGCCAAGATCTTAGCGGGCCCTACAATGAGCAGTTCTTC; CDR3: CASSQDLSGPYNEQFF; size: -; length: 16; J: TRBJ2-1; D: TRBD2; V: TRBV14
DNA: TGTGCCAGCAGTTTACCCCTAGCGGGAGGGCCTGGCGAGCAGTACTTC; CDR3: CASSLPLAGGPGEQYF; size: -; length: 16; J: TRBJ2-7; D: TRBD2; V: TRBV28
DNA: TGTGCCAGCTCCTCCACGGAGGGAGGCCCCCTCGAGCAGTACTTC; CDR3: CASSSTEGGPLEQYF; size: -; length: 15; J: TRBJ2-7; D: -; V: TRBV9
DNA: TGTGCCAGCAGCGACCCGCGGCAAGACTCCTACGAGCAGTACTTC; CDR3: CASSDPRQDSYEQYF; size: -; length: 15; J: TRBJ2-7; D: -; V: TRBV11-2
DNA: TGTGCCAGCTCAGCCGGACAGTCTGCAACTAATGAAAAACTGTTTTTT; CDR3: CASSAGQSATNEKLFF; size: -; length: 16; J: TRBJ1-4; D: -; V: TRBV18
DNA: TGTGCCAGCAGTGTGAGCACGTACAATGAGCAGTTCTTC; CDR3: CASSVSTYNEQFF; size: few; length: 13; J: TRBJ2-1; D: -; V: TRBV6-1
DNA: TGTGCCAGCAGTCTCTTCAGCAATCAGCCCCAGCATTTT; CDR3: CASSLFSNQPQHF; size: -; length: 13; J: TRBJ1-5; D: -; V: TRBV27
DNA: TGCGCCAGCAGCTTGGTTACTAGCGCACACAATGAGCAGTTCTTC; CDR3: CASSLVTSAHNEQFF; size: -; length: 15; J: TRBJ2-1; D: TRBD2; V: TRBV5-1
DNA: TGCGCCAGCAGCTTGGCCGCGACAGAAGAGACCCAGTACTTC; CDR3: CASSLAATEETQYF; size: -; length: 14; J: TRBJ2-5; D: -; V: TRBV5-1
DNA: TGCGCCAGCAGTCAAGGGGCTATTGTCCAGGCCCCAGATACGCAGTATTTT; CDR3: CASSQGAIVQAPDTQYF; size: -; length: 17; J: TRBJ2-3; D: -; V: TRBV23-1